This TCR beta chain was identified during a study of beta chain features in type 1 diabetes. Worth noting for this clone: No antigen is known for it.

Points from the study as a whole: A moderate, significant TCRB CDR3 shortening appeared in type 1 diabetes across four CD4+ subsets. Over-representation of high TCR-expressing cells was a possible consequence of cDNA sequencing.

Sequenced material consisted of expressed TCRB transcripts (all of the isolated RNA was reverse transcribed). Sequencing used immunoSEQ multiplex PCR; TCRdb keeps in-frame clones, though not all of them. This table has about 620,000 clones, roughly 16% appearing once. The CDR3 is 15 residues long. Germline-derived CDR1 and CDR2 are SGHTA and FQGTGA. The V and J ends lost 6 bases and 5 bases, in that order; junction bases with no gene match: 8. The TCR was taken from a man aged 18 to 29 in good health. The sequenced sample was naive CD4+ T cells from blood. The genes are TRBV7-3 and TRBJ2-2, with 8 bases identical to TRBD2. The CDR3 region is CASSRAGGATGELFF. CDR3 bases: TGTGCCAGCAGTAGGGCGGGAGGCGCGACCGGGGAGCTGTTTTTT.